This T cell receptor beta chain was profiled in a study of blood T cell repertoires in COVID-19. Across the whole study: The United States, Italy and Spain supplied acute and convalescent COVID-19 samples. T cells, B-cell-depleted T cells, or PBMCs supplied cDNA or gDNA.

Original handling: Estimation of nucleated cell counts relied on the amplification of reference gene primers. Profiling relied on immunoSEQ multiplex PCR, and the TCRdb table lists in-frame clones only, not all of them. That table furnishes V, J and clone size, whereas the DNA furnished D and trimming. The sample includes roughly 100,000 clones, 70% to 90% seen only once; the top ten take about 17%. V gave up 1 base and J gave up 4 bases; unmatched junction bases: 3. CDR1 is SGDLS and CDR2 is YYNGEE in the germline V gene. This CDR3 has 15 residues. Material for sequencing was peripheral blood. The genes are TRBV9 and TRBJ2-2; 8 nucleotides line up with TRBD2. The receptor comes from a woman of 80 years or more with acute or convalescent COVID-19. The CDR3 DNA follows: TGTGCCAGCAGCGTAAGACGGGGGGGCACCGGGGAGCTGTTTTTT. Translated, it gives CASSVRRGGTGELFF.